The present entry profiles one T cell receptor (beta chain) with its context. Its antigen is not known. The sample originates from a study of shared clonotypes between healthy human individuals. Broader study findings: Estimated richness was generally greater in naive than memory subsets. A few donors had 5% to 6% of their naive CD4 clonotypes in common. Clonotypes shared by all four sorted-subset donors had higher generation probabilities than non-shared clonotypes.

The authors divided CD4+ cells into CD45RA+ naive and CD45RA-negative memory subsets. The CDR3 consists of 16 residues. The germline V gene has CDR1 SGHAT and CDR2 FQDESV (reference sequence). V was shortened by 3 bases and J by 0 bases, with 13 bases between the two germline ends. Generated by immunoSEQ multiplex PCR, the TCRdb table keeps only in-frame clones and is missing some. The repertoire holds 640,000 or so clones, with around 72% as singletons. The V and J genes are TRBV11-1 and TRBJ2-3; a possible D gene is TRBD1 (6 bases). The sequencing sample was made of memory CD4+ T cells sorted from blood. Stated subset: CD45RA-negative fraction. The origin of this receptor is a woman under 40 in good health. The CDR3 region is CASSLLAGASTDTQYF. CDR3 nucleotide sequence: TGTGCCAGCAGCTTGCTGGCAGGGGCGAGCACAGATACGCAGTATTTT.